This TCR beta chain is from a study of siplizumab effects on memory and regulatory T cells. Broader study findings: Apparently key alloresponse contributors, naive T cells also seemed more diverse than memory cells. A naive or memory phenotype could not be assigned to roughly 80-96% of the proliferating CD4+ or CD8+ clones.

Roughly 90,000 TCR templates per sample were sequenced. Assay used: immunoSEQ multiplex PCR; TCRdb lists only in-frame clones, some missing. Among more than 85,000 clones listed, approximately 90% were seen once. On this clone itself: Its antigen is unidentified.

The V end lost 6 bases, the J end lost 2 bases, and 14 bases lay between the germline ends. The length of the CDR3 is 15 residues. The germline CDR1 and CDR2 sequences are KGHSH and LQKENI. This sequence joins TRBV18 and TRBJ1-3; no reliable D call. The receptor was derived from a human donor in good health. Material for sequencing was Tregs sorted from blood. The CDR3 sequence: CASSYQVPPGNTIYF. In DNA, the CDR3 is TGTGCCAGCTCCTACCAGGTCCCTCCTGGAAACACCATATATTTT.